These 9 T cell receptor beta chains were all obtained from the same sample, sequenced in a study of CD8+ T cells in alopecia areata. It was cDNA, reverse transcribed from extracted RNA, that served as the sequencing template. Some clones are missing from TCRdb's copy, which holds only in-frame ones; the method was immunoSEQ multiplex PCR. This table has 61,000 or so clones, approximately 96% appearing once. This sample comprised CD8+ T cells sorted from blood, obtained at week 0. Every receptor here comes from a human donor with alopecia areata.

The chain recombines TRBV2 with TRBJ2-5; tentatively, D is TRBD1 or TRBD2 (5 bases each). V gave up 6 bases and J gave up 0 bases, with 14 bases separating them. The CDR3 is 15 residues long. Per germline, CDR1 SNHLY and CDR2 FYNNEI. DNA for the CDR3: TGTGCCAGCAGCGTAGAGAGGGGCTACCAAGAGACCCAGTACTTC. Amino acids: CASSVERGYQETQYF.

The CDR3 region is CASSVGGSEQYF. The CDR3 DNA follows: TGTGCCAGCAGCGTGGGCGGTAGCGAGCAGTACTTC. V usage is TRBV7-9 and J usage is TRBJ2-7; D uncertain. V was pared by 5 bases and J by 6 bases, with 11 bases between. Germline V CDR1 and CDR2: SEHNR, FQNEAQ (reference sequence). This CDR3 comprises 12 residues.

The chain uses TRBV5-6 and TRBJ2-1; D is unresolved. The CDR3 runs 13 residues. V was shortened by 0 bases and J by 6 bases, with 7 bases between the two germline ends. Germline V CDR1 and CDR2: SGHDT, YYEEEE. The CDR3 spells CASSLGLSNEQFF. The DNA for the CDR3 is TGTGCCAGCAGCTTGGGTCTGTCCAATGAGCAGTTCTTC.

This clone has only a few counts. V is TRBV4-1 and J is TRBJ1-2, with 11 bases that match TRBD1. Germline V gene data show CDR1 as MGHRA and CDR2 as YSYEKL. The V segment lost 1 base and the J segment 6 bases; nucleotides outside the gene matches: 4. CDR3 length: 15 residues. The CDR3 spells CASSQGGQGANGYTF. DNA of the CDR3: TGCGCCAGCAGCCAAGGCGGACAGGGGGCGAATGGCTACACCTTC.

The genes are TRBV29-1 and TRBJ1-2; 7 bases are a match to TRBD1. CDR3 size: 11 residues. The germline V gene has CDR1 SQVTM and CDR2 ANQGSEA. With V trimmed by 4 bases and J by 6 bases, 2 bases remained unmatched. The CDR3 DNA is TGCAGCGTTGCCACAGGGGATGGCTACACCTTC. The encoded protein is CSVATGDGYTF.

V is TRBV7-6 and J is TRBJ2-3; weak D call: TRBD2 (5 bases). The germline CDR1 and CDR2 sequences are SGHVS and FNYEAQ. CDR3 length: 15 amino acids. Trimming stripped 5 bases from V and 2 bases from J, with 14 bases between. CDR3 region: CASSRESVLTDTQYF. CDR3 sequence (DNA): TGTGCCAGCAGCCGGGAAAGCGTTCTCACAGATACGCAGTATTTT.

This chain uses TRBV6-4 with TRBJ2-6, with D uncertain. The CDR3 extends over 14 amino acids. Germline CDR1 and CDR2: MRHNA and SNTAGT. The V gene lost 4 bases and the J gene lost 0 bases, with 4 bases spanning the gap. This chain's CDR3 is CASSAISGANVLTF. CDR3 DNA sequence: TGTGCCAGCAGTGCTATCTCTGGGGCCAACGTCCTGACTTTC.

The chain carries TRBV6-5 and TRBJ1-3, with D hard to call. The germline V gene encodes CDR1 MNHEY and CDR2 SVGAGI. CDR3 length: 13 amino acids. Trimming took 2 bases from V and 3 from J, leaving 5 bases between them. The CDR3, as DNA: TGTGCCAGCAGTTACCGCAATGGAAACACCATATATTTT. It is translated as CASSYRNGNTIYF.

V and J are TRBV29-1 and TRBJ1-1; 8 bases agree with TRBD1. Germline V gives CDR1 SQVTM, CDR2 ANQGSEA. The trim removed 6 bases at V and 1 base at J, leaving 7 bases unmatched. The CDR3 length is 14 residues. The CDR3 nucleotides read TGCAGCGTCGCACCCGGGACAGGGAACACTGAAGCTTTCTTT. Translating it yields CSVAPGTGNTEAFF.